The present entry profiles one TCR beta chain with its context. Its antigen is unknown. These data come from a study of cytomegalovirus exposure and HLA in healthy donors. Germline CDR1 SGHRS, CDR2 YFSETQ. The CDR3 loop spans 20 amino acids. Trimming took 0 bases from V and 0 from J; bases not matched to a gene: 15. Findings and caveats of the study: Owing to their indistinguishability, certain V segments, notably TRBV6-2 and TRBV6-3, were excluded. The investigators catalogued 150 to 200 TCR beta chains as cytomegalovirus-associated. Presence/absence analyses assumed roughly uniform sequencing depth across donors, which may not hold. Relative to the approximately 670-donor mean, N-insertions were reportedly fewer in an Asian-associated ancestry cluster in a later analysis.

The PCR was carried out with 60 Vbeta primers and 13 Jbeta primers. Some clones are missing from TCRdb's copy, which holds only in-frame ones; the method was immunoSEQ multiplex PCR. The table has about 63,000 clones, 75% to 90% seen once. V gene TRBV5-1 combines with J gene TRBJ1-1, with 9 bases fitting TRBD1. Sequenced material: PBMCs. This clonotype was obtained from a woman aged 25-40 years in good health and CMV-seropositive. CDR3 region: CASSLDGTGFVPTLNTEAFF. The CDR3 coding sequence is TGCGCCAGCAGCTTGGACGGGACAGGGTTTGTTCCCACTCTGAACACTGAAGCTTTCTTT.